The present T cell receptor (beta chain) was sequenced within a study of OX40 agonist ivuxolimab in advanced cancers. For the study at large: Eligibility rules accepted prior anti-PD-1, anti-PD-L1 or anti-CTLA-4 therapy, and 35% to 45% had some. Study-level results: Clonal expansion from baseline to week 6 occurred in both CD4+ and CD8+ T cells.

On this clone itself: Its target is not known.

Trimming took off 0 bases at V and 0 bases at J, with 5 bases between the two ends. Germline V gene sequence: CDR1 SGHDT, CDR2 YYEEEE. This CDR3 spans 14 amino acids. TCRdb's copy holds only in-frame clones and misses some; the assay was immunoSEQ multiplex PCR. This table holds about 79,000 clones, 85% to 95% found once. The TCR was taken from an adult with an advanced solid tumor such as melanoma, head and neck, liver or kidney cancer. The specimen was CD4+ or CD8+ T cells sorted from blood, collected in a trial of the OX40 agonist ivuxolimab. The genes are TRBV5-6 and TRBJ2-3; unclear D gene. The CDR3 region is CASSLGGSTDTQYF. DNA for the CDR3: TGTGCCAGCAGCTTGGGGGGAAGCACAGATACGCAGTATTTT.